The 20 T cell receptor beta chains given below trace back to one sample, sequenced in a study of T cells of healthy individuals. One entry per CDR3 protein, called by TCRdb with MiXCR from the 5' RACE reads. The sample contains about 53,000 distinct CDR3 sequences, about 15% of which appear only once. The receptors were sampled from a human donor in good health.

This clonotype came up many times. V gene TRBV19 combines with J gene TRBJ1-1; no reliable D call. V lost 3 bases, J lost 2 bases, and 7 bases lay in between. The germline V gene encodes CDR1 LNHDA and CDR2 SQIVND (reference sequence). The CDR3 extends over 13 amino acids. The chain's CDR3 is CASSMYGNTEAFF. As DNA, the CDR3 is TGTGCCAGTAGTATGTACGGCAACACTGAAGCTTTCTTT.

The table lists this clonotype with a few counts. The V and J genes are TRBV28 and TRBJ2-2; D is possibly TRBD1 or TRBD2 (5 bases each). CDR3 length: 15 residues. V shed 3 bases and J shed 6 bases, with 14 bases lying between them. Germline CDR1 and CDR2: MDHEN and SYDVKM. CDR3: CASSFSNWGSGELFF. DNA of the CDR3: TGTGCCAGCAGTTTCTCGAATTGGGGGTCCGGGGAGCTGTTTTTT.

This clonotype has more than one count but fewer than ten. V and J are TRBV15 and TRBJ1-4; no definite D call. The CDR3 has 18 amino acids. The V end was cut by 0 bases, the J end by 0 bases, with 14 bases between. CDR1 and CDR2 (germline): LNHNV, YYDKDF (reference sequence). CDR3 sequence: CATSRDSGPPATNEKLFF. The CDR3 nucleotides read TGTGCCACCAGCAGAGATTCGGGCCCACCTGCAACTAATGAAAAACTGTTTTTT.

This clonotype appeared a few times. The rearrangement uses TRBV6-2 or TRBV6-3 and TRBJ2-7; perhaps TRBD1 as D (5 bases). The V and J ends lost 4 bases and 6 bases respectively, with 13 bases between them. The CDR3 runs to 13 residues. Germline V gene data show CDR1 as MNHEY and CDR2 as SVGEGT. CDR3 amino acids: CASSSWKGREQYF. CDR3 nucleotides: TGTGCCAGCAGTTCATGGAAGGGGCGCGAGCAGTACTTC.

The V call is TRBV3-1, the J call TRBJ1-5, with D possibly being TRBD1 (6 bases). The germline CDR1 and CDR2 sequences are LGHDT and YNNKEL (reference sequence). Deletions cut 0 bases from V and 7 bases from J, with 13 bases between. There are 15 residues in the CDR3. CDR3 coding DNA: TGTGCCAGCAGCCAAGATGCAGGGGTCGGCCAGCCCCAGCATTTT. It yields the protein CASSQDAGVGQPQHF.

Ten or more counts support this clonotype. This chain uses TRBV4-3 with TRBJ2-4; 7 nucleotides match TRBD2. Germline V gene lookup returns CDR1 LGHNA and CDR2 YSLEER. Unmatched junction bases numbered 6, after V lost 1 base and J lost 0 bases. This CDR3 region has 17 residues. The CDR3 nucleotides read TGCGCCAGCAGCCAAGCAAGCGGGGATCTAGCCAAAAACATTCAGTACTTC. Residues: CASSQASGDLAKNIQYF.

This clonotype has a count of ten or more. The J gene is TRBJ2-5, the V gene TRBV29-1; 10 bases map to TRBD2. V dropped 3 bases and J dropped 5; count of bases not matched to a gene: 6. The CDR3 covers 14 residues. CDR1 and CDR2 from the germline V gene are SQVTM and ANQGSEA. The CDR3 nucleotides read TGCAGCGTTGACACTAGCGGGGTCCTTGAGACCCAGTACTTC. Its protein product is CSVDTSGVLETQYF.

This clonotype has just one count. CDR3 sequence: CASSPGQGLKQYF. CDR3 in DNA: TGTGCCAGCAGTCCGGGACAGGGTCTAAAGCAGTACTTC. The chain carries TRBV2 and TRBJ2-7, with 9 bases matching TRBD1. The germline V gene encodes CDR1 SNHLY and CDR2 FYNNEI. The CDR3 runs to 13 residues. V shed 5 bases, J shed 8 bases, and the junction held 7 bases outside the gene matches.

This clonotype was counted many times. The rearrangement uses TRBV6-2 or TRBV6-3 and TRBJ1-6, with D tentatively TRBD1 (6 bases). CDR1 is MNHEY, CDR2 SVGEGT, per germline. With 3 bases removed from V and 9 bases from J, the gap between germline ends came to 15 bases. The CDR3 contains 15 residues. CDR3 sequence: CASSYPGQGSSPLHF. CDR3 sequence (DNA): TGTGCCAGCAGTTATCCGGGACAAGGGAGTTCACCCCTCCACTTT.

The chain couples TRBV13 to TRBJ1-6; TRBD1 matches 7 bases. Per germline, CDR1 PRHDT and CDR2 FYEKMQ (reference sequence). V dropped 4 bases and J dropped 4; count of bases not matched to a gene: 7. The CDR3 is 16 residues long. DNA of the CDR3: TGTGCCAGCAGCTCTACAATGACAGGGTATAATTCACCCCTCCACTTT. Its protein is CASSSTMTGYNSPLHF.

This clonotype appeared many times. The chain links TRBV30 to TRBJ2-1; possible D gene TRBD2, 5 bases. V lost 4 bases, J lost 5 bases, and 15 bases lay in between. CDR1 and CDR2 (germline): GTSNPN, SVGIG (reference sequence). The CDR3 totals 14 residues. CDR3 residues: CAWTRLGVNNEQFF. The CDR3 DNA follows: TGTGCCTGGACCCGACTCGGGGTCAACAATGAGCAGTTCTTC.

This clonotype turned up a few times. The V call is TRBV7-2, the J call TRBJ1-2; 10 nucleotides match TRBD1. V was clipped by 5 bases and J by 2 bases; unmatched bases: 17. CDR1 is SGHTA and CDR2 is FQGNSA in the germline V gene. The CDR3 extends over 19 amino acids. CDR3 bases: TGTGCCAGCAGCGTTTCTAGAGGCTTCTGGACAGGGGGGAACTATGGCTACACCTTC. As protein: CASSVSRGFWTGGNYGYTF.

The CDR3 reads CASSPSIPAQGLFGNTIYF. In DNA form, the CDR3 reads TGTGCCAGCAGCCCCTCGATTCCCGCACAGGGGCTTTTTGGAAACACCATATATTTT. V usage is TRBV9 and J usage is TRBJ1-3; the match to TRBD1 covers 7 bases. Germline CDR1 and CDR2: SGDLS and YYNGEE. This CDR3 contains 19 residues. The V segment lost 4 bases and the J segment 3 bases; nucleotides outside the gene matches: 19.

This clonotype appeared many times. The CDR3 region is CASSQLGAGQETQYF. The CDR3, as DNA: TGCGCCAGCAGTCAACTTGGGGCCGGCCAAGAGACCCAGTACTTC. V usage is TRBV23-1 and J usage is TRBJ2-5; D is perhaps TRBD1 (5 bases). TRBV23-1 is treated as an ORF (open reading frame) with a function not yet certain. The CDR3 consists of 15 residues. V lost 2 bases, J lost 1 base, and 11 bases lay in between.

The chain employs TRBV9 and TRBJ2-5; weak D call: TRBD1 (6 bases). The CDR3 spans 13 residues. Trimming stripped 3 bases from V and 3 bases from J, with 9 bases between. Germline CDR1 reads SGDLS; CDR2 reads YYNGEE. In DNA, the CDR3 is TGTGCCAGCAGCGGCAACAGGGAAGAGACCCAGTACTTC. Its protein is CASSGNREETQYF.

J is TRBJ1-2 and V is TRBV6-2 or TRBV6-3, with TRBD1 as a possible D gene (5 bases). Trimming took 6 bases from V and 5 from J, leaving 16 bases between them. Germline V gene sequence: CDR1 MNHEY, CDR2 SVGEGT. The CDR3 loop spans 14 amino acids. The CDR3 DNA is TGTGCCAGCAGACGTCCCGGGACGGATTATGGCTACACCTTC. It specifies CASRRPGTDYGYTF.

J is TRBJ2-7 and V is TRBV24-1, with 10 bases matching TRBD2. Germline values: CDR1 KGHDR, CDR2 SFDVKD. V trimming: 3 bases; J trimming: 0 bases; junction bases outside the gene matches: 7. CDR3 length: 17 residues. The CDR3 DNA reads TGTGCCACCAGTGATCCCCCCGCTAGCGGGAGCTCCTACGAGCAGTACTTC. This translates into CATSDPPASGSSYEQYF.

This clonotype has at least ten counts. The chain has TRBV7-6 and TRBJ2-3; 11 nucleotides align to TRBD2. The CDR3 covers 14 residues. V shed 5 bases and J 5 bases; nucleotides not matched to a gene: 3. The V gene's germline CDR1 is SGHVS and CDR2 FNYEAQ. In DNA, the CDR3 is TGTGCCAGCAGCCAACTAGCGGGGGTAGATACGCAGTATTTT. This sequence encodes CASSQLAGVDTQYF.

This clonotype was picked up many times. CDR3 sequence reads: CSASFSSGGLTDTQYF. CDR3 bases: TGCAGTGCTAGTTTTTCCAGCGGGGGTTTAACAGATACGCAGTATTTT. The chain links TRBV20-1 to TRBJ2-3; 8 nucleotides agree with TRBD2. The CDR3 contains 16 residues. V gave up 3 bases and J gave up 3 bases; unmatched junction bases: 11. Per the germline V gene, CDR1 is DFQATT and CDR2 is SNEGSKA (reference sequence).

This clonotype was seen ten or more times. This sequence joins TRBV20-1 and TRBJ2-7; the D gene is possibly TRBD1 (5 bases). The CDR3 runs 13 residues. The V end was cut by 5 bases, the J end by 2 bases, with 13 bases between. Germline V gives CDR1 DFQATT, CDR2 SNEGSKA (reference sequence). This CDR3 reads CSAAQVPTYEQYF. The CDR3 DNA sequence: TGCAGTGCTGCACAGGTCCCCACCTACGAGCAGTACTTC.